A selection of T cell receptor beta chains follows, all from one sample in a study of patients and donors after allogeneic stem cell transplantation. A single record per CDR3 protein comes from TCRdb applying MiXCR to the RT-PCR reads. The sample includes more than 25,000 distinct CDR3 sequences, approximately 8.8% seen only once; the top ten take around 50%. The specimen was blood, either unsorted or a sorted T cell fraction (not recorded which). These receptors were obtained from a human donor who was either an allogeneic HSCT recipient or a stem cell or donor lymphocyte infusion donor (not recorded which). It is not recorded whose cells these are; they may come from a transplant donor. CDR3s include the opening cysteine and the closing phenylalanine or tryptophan. A D gene is named only where the DNA matches it firmly. A clone size is listed for some rows: how often the clone was seen (once, few, many), or a class if it is expanded.

J,size,D,V,CDR3,DNA
TRBJ2-2,many,NA,TRBV5-5,CASSTYSSGELFF,TGTGCCAGCAGCACATACTCGTCCGGGGAGCTGTTTTTT
TRBJ2-2,NA,NA,TRBV25-1,CASQKYTGELFF,TGTGCCAGCCAAAAGTACACCGGGGAGCTGTTTTTT
TRBJ1-4,few,TRBD1,TRBV5-1,CASSLGQNNEKLFF,TGCGCCAGCAGCCTGGGACAGAATAATGAAAAACTGTTTTTT
TRBJ2-1,few,NA,TRBV10-3,CAISDRGGAENEQFF,TGTGCCATCAGTGATAGGGGGGGGGCTGAAAATGAGCAGTTCTTC
TRBJ2-7,few,NA,TRBV28,CASSYGGGNPYEQYF,TGTGCCAGCAGTTATGGTGGGGGGAATCCCTACGAGCAGTACTTC
TRBJ2-1,many,NA,TRBV5-1,CASSLQTAYNEQFF,TGCGCCAGCAGCTTACAGACAGCATACAATGAGCAGTTCTTC
TRBJ2-3,many,NA,TRBV24-1,CATSDPSGDTDTQYF,TGTGCCACCAGTGATCCTTCGGGGGACACAGATACGCAGTATTTT
TRBJ2-1,many,TRBD1,TRBV7-6,CASSLASGQGVRYNEQFF,TGTGCCAGCAGCTTGGCGTCAGGACAGGGGGTGAGATACAATGAGCAGTTCTTC
TRBJ2-5,medium-sized,TRBD2,TRBV5-1,CASSLVAGEETQYF,TGCGCCAGCAGCTTGGTGGCGGGAGAAGAGACCCAGTACTTC
TRBJ2-5,many,NA,TRBV7-3,CASSPGGPQTQYF,TGTGCCAGCAGCCCGGGGGGCCCCCAGACCCAGTACTTC
TRBJ2-3,NA,NA,TRBV6-5,CASSYSIVSSTDTQYF,TGTGCCAGCAGTTACTCGATCGTATCCAGCACAGATACGCAGTATTTT
TRBJ1-5,many,NA,TRBV6-1,CASSEIGPGQPQHF,TGTGCCAGCAGTGAAATAGGCCCCGGTCAGCCCCAGCATTTT
TRBJ2-2,NA,TRBD1,TRBV20-1,CSATRQGAGELFF,TGCAGTGCTACCCGACAGGGGGCCGGGGAGCTGTTTTTT
TRBJ2-1,NA,NA,TRBV18,CASSPGRNEQFF,TGTGCCAGCTCACCTGGGCGGAATGAGCAGTTCTTC
TRBJ1-4,few,NA,TRBV11-3,CASSLDLGQRNEKLFF,TGTGCCAGCAGCTTAGATCTCGGACAGAGGAATGAAAAACTGTTTTTT
TRBJ1-2,many,NA,TRBV29-1,CSVLTPGTYGYTF,TGCAGCGTCCTAACCCCGGGGACCTATGGCTACACCTTC
TRBJ1-3,many,NA,TRBV6-1,CASSKGALSGNTIYF,TGTGCCAGCAGTAAGGGTGCTCTCTCTGGAAACACCATATATTTT
TRBJ2-7,many,NA,TRBV2,CASSRGIYEQYF,TGTGCCAGCAGCCGGGGTATCTACGAGCAGTACTTC
TRBJ1-2,NA,TRBD1,TRBV13,CASSLLPRQGAGGYTF,TGTGCCAGCAGCTTACTCCCCCGGCAGGGGGCTGGTGGCTACACCTTC
TRBJ2-7,few,TRBD1,TRBV5-1,CASSVTADRDEQYF,TGCGCCAGCAGCGTGACTGCGGACAGGGACGAGCAGTACTTC
TRBJ2-2,many,TRBD2,TRBV4-2,CASSRGLAGAQGELFF,TGTGCCAGCAGCCGGGGACTAGCGGGGGCGCAGGGGGAGCTGTTTTTT
TRBJ2-2,many,NA,TRBV7-3,CASSLSGLFTGELFF,TGTGCCAGCAGCTTAAGTGGACTTTTCACCGGGGAGCTGTTTTTT
TRBJ2-1,few,NA,TRBV12-3/TRBV12-4,CASSQANEQFF,TGTGCCAGCAGCCAGGCGAATGAGCAGTTCTTC
TRBJ1-1,many,TRBD1,TRBV10-3,CAITGQGSGTEAFF,TGTGCCATCACCGGACAGGGTTCGGGCACTGAAGCTTTCTTT
TRBJ2-7,many,NA,TRBV20-1,CSTRLRVAAYEQYF,TGCAGTACCAGACTCCGGGTAGCGGCCTACGAGCAGTACTTC
TRBJ2-5,NA,TRBD1,TRBV5-1,CASSLTMNKGALGTQYF,TGCGCCAGCAGCTTGACGATGAATAAGGGGGCCCTGGGGACCCAGTACTTC
TRBJ2-3,many,NA,TRBV27,CASSLGFIDTQYF,TGTGCCAGCAGTTTAGGGTTCATAGATACGCAGTATTTT
TRBJ1-1,many,TRBD1,TRBV5-4,CASSLVQGRASNTEAFF,TGTGCCAGCAGCTTGGTACAGGGGAGGGCGTCCAACACTGAAGCTTTCTTT
TRBJ1-2,NA,NA,TRBV6-1,CASSGQQDTYGYTF,TGTGCCAGCAGTGGGCAACAGGATACCTATGGCTACACCTTC
TRBJ1-2,many,TRBD1,TRBV18,CASSPQTGGQGNYGYTF,TGTGCCAGCTCACCCCAAACAGGGGGCCAGGGGAACTATGGCTACACCTTC
TRBJ2-1,medium-sized,TRBD2,TRBV4-2,CASSQGSGRGNEQFF,TGTGCCAGCAGCCAAGGTAGCGGGAGGGGGAATGAGCAGTTCTTC
TRBJ2-3,few,NA,TRBV2,CASSSQGGPSGTQYF,TGTGCCAGCAGTTCTCAGGGGGGACCCTCAGGTACGCAGTATTTT
TRBJ1-5,once,NA,TRBV7-2,CASSSADTRPQHF,TGTGCCAGCAGCTCGGCGGACACCCGGCCCCAGCATTTT
TRBJ2-5,many,NA,TRBV10-3,CAISESWATQETQYF,TGTGCCATCAGTGAGTCGTGGGCCACGCAAGAGACCCAGTACTTC
TRBJ1-6,NA,NA,TRBV6-1,CASSVRRSSYNSPLHF,TGTGCCAGCAGTGTCAGGAGGAGCTCCTATAATTCACCCCTCCACTTT
TRBJ2-7,few,TRBD2,TRBV18,CASSPRRGSSYEQYF,TGTGCCAGCTCACCACGGCGCGGGAGCTCCTACGAGCAGTACTTC
TRBJ2-7,NA,TRBD1,TRBV27,CASSLANPGGRSYEQYF,TGTGCCAGCAGTTTAGCTAACCCAGGGGGAAGGAGCTACGAGCAGTACTTC
TRBJ2-1,medium-sized,NA,TRBV7-6,CASSLAGAGEQFF,TGTGCCAGCAGCTTGGCGGGGGCGGGGGAGCAGTTCTTC
TRBJ2-7,NA,NA,TRBV20-1,CSARSDGKAYEQYF,TGCAGTGCTAGGAGCGACGGAAAAGCCTACGAGCAGTACTTC
TRBJ2-3,once,TRBD2,TRBV7-9,CASSLATSGGDTQYF,TGTGCCAGCAGCCTGGCGACTAGCGGGGGGGATACGCAGTATTTT
TRBJ1-1,many,NA,TRBV29-1,CSVQGSRDTEAFF,TGCAGCGTGCAGGGAAGTCGAGACACTGAAGCTTTCTTT
TRBJ1-2,many,NA,TRBV4-2,CASSQGGNYGYTF,TGTGCCAGCAGCCAAGGCGGGAACTATGGCTACACCTTC
TRBJ2-2,many,NA,TRBV5-1,CASSTGDLNTGELFF,TGCGCCAGCAGCACGGGAGACTTGAACACCGGGGAGCTGTTTTTT
TRBJ1-2,few,NA,TRBV10-2,CASSVGDGFYGYTF,TGCGCCAGCAGTGTGGGGGACGGTTTCTATGGCTACACCTTC
TRBJ2-2,many,NA,TRBV27,CASSPETRAGELFF,TGTGCCAGCAGTCCAGAAACACGGGCCGGGGAGCTGTTTTTT
TRBJ2-5,few,TRBD2,TRBV5-8,CASSFEGLARGQETQYF,TGTGCCAGCAGCTTTGAGGGACTAGCGAGGGGGCAAGAGACCCAGTACTTC
TRBJ2-1,NA,NA,TRBV7-9,CASGENSYNEQFF,TGTGCGTCTGGGGAGAACTCCTACAATGAGCAGTTCTTC
TRBJ2-5,medium-sized,NA,TRBV7-8,CASSLVPSGIRETQYF,TGTGCCAGCAGCTTAGTTCCCAGCGGAATCAGGGAGACCCAGTACTTC
TRBJ1-5,few,TRBD1,TRBV28,CASRRAGTGDNQPQHF,TGTGCCAGCAGGCGGGCCGGGACAGGAGACAATCAGCCCCAGCATTTT
TRBJ2-1,NA,NA,TRBV2,CASSEPSQGQQFF,TGTGCCAGCAGTGAACCCTCACAGGGTCAGCAGTTCTTC
TRBJ2-2,medium-sized,NA,TRBV10-3,CAISESGATGELFF,TGTGCCATCAGTGAGTCCGGGGCCACCGGGGAGCTGTTTTTT
TRBJ1-6,NA,NA,TRBV20-1,CSARDKQSSYNSPLHF,TGCAGTGCAAGGGACAAGCAGAGCTCCTATAATTCACCCCTCCACTTT
TRBJ2-7,NA,TRBD2,TRBV4-2,CASSQVGLAFHEQYF,TGTGCCAGCAGCCAAGTGGGACTAGCGTTCCACGAGCAGTACTTC
TRBJ2-1,few,TRBD2,TRBV29-1,CSVEWPSGRVKLRRFF,TGCAGCGTTGAATGGCCCTCCGGGAGGGTAAAACTCCGGCGGTTCTTC
TRBJ2-3,NA,NA,TRBV20-1,CSAWSPDGVTDTQYF,TGCAGTGCTTGGTCCCCCGATGGAGTTACAGATACGCAGTATTTT
TRBJ2-3,few,NA,TRBV6-5,CASSSVTDTQYF,TGTGCCAGCAGTTCAGTCACAGATACGCAGTATTTT